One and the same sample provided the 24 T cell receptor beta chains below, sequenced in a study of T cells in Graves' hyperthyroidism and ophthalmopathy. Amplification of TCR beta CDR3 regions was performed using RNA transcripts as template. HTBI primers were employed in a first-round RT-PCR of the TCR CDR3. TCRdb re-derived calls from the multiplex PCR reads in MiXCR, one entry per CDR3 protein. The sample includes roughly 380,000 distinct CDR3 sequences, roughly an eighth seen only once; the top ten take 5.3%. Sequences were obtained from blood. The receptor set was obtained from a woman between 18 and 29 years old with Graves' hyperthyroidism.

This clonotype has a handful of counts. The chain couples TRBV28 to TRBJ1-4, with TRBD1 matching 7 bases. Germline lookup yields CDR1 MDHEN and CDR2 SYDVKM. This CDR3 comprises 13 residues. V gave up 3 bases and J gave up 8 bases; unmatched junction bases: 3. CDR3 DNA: TGTGCCAGCAGTTTCAGGGGGGTGGAAAAACTGTTTTTT. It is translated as CASSFRGVEKLFF.

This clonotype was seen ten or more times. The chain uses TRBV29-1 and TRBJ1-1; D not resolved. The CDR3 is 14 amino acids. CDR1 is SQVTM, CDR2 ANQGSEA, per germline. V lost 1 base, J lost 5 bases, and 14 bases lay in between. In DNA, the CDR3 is TGCAGCGTTGAAGTTCTGGGAGCGGGTACTGAAGCTTTCTTT. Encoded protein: CSVEVLGAGTEAFF.

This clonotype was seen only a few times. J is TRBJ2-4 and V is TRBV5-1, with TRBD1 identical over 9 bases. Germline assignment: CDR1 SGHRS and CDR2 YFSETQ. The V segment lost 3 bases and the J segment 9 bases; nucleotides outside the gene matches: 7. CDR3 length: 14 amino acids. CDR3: CASSSRTGEAIQYF. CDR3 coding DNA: TGCGCCAGCAGCTCAAGGACAGGGGAGGCCATTCAGTACTTC.

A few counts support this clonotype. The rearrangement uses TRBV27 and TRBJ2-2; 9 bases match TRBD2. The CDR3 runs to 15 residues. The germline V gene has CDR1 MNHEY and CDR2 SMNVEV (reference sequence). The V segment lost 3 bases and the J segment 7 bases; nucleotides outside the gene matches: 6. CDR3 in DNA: TGTGCCAGCAGTTTTAGCGGGAGTGGAAGCGGGGAGCTGTTTTTT. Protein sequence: CASSFSGSGSGELFF.

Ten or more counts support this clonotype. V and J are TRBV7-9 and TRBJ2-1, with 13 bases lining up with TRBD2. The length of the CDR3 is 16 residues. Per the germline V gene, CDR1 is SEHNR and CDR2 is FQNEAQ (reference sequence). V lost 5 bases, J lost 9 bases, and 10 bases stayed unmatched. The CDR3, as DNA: TGTGCCAGCAGCCCCCCCGGACTAGCGGGAGTGGGTGAGCAGTTCTTC. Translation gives CASSPPGLAGVGEQFF.

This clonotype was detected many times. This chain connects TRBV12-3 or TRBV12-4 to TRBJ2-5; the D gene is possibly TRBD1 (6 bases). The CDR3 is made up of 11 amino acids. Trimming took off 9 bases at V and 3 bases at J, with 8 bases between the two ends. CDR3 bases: TGTGCCAGAGGGACAAAAGAGACCCAGTACTTC. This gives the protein CARGTKETQYF.

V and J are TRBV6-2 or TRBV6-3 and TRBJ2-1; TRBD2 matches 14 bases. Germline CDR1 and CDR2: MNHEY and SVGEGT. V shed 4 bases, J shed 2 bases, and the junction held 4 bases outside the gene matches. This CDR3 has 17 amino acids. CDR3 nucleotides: TGTGCCAGCAGTTTCGGACTAGCGGGAGGAGCCTACAATGAGCAGTTCTTC. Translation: CASSFGLAGGAYNEQFF.

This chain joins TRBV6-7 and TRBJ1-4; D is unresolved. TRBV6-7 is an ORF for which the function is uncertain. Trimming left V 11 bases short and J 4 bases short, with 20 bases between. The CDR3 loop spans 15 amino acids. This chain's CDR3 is CASWKKDFLNEKLFF. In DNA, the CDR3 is TGTGCCTCTTGGAAGAAGGACTTTCTTAATGAAAAACTGTTTTTT.

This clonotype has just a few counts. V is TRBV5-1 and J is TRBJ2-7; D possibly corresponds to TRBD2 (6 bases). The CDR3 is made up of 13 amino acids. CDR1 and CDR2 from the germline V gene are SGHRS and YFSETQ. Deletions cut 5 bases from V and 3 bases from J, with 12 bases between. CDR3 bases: TGCGCCAGCAGGAGGGACTCCCTCTACGAGCAGTACTTC. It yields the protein CASRRDSLYEQYF.

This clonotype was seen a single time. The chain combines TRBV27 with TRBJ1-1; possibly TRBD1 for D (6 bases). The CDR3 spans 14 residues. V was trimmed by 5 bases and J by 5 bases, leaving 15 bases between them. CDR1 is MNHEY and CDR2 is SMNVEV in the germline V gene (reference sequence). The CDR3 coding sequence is TGTGCCAGCAGTAACAGGGTCAGTTGGACTGAAGCTTTCTTT. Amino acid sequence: CASSNRVSWTEAFF.

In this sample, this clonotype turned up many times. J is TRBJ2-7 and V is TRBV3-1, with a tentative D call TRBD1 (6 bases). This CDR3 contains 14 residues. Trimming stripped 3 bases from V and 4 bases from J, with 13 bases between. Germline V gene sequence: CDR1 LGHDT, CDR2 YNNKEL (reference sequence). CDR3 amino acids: CASSHPGQGYEQYF. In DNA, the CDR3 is TGTGCCAGCAGCCACCCGGGACAAGGATACGAGCAGTACTTC.

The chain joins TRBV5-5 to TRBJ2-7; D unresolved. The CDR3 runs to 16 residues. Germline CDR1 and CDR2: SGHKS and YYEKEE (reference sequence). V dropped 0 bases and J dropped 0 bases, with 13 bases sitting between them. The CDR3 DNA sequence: TGTGCCAGCAGCTTGGCCAGGTACGGTAACTCCTACGAGCAGTACTTC. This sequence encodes CASSLARYGNSYEQYF.

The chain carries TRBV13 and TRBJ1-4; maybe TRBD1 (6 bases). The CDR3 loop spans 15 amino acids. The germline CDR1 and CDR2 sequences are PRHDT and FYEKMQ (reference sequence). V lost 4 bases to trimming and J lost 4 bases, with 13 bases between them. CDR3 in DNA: TGTGCCAGCAGCTCACTACAGGGTGGTAATGAAAAACTGTTTTTT. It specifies CASSSLQGGNEKLFF.

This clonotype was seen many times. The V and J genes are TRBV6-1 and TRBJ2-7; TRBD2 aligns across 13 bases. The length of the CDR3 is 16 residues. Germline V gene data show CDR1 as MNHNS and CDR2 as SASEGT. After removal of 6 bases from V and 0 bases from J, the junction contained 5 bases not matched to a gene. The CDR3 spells CASSWTSGRVSYEQYF. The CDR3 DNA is TGTGCCAGCAGCTGGACTAGCGGGAGAGTCTCCTACGAGCAGTACTTC.

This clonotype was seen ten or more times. The CDR3 region is CASSSTATGELFF. CDR3 DNA: TGTGCCAGCAGTTCCACAGCCACCGGGGAGCTGTTTTTT. The chain uses TRBV12-3 or TRBV12-4 and TRBJ2-2; D unresolved. The CDR3 is 13 amino acids. Trimming took 4 bases from V and 4 from J, leaving 7 bases between them.

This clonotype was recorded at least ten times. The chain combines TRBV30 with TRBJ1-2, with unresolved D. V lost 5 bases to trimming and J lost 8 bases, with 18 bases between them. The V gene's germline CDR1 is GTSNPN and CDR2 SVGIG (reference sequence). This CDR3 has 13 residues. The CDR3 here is CAWGHTRLHGYTF. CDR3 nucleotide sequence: TGTGCCTGGGGCCACACTCGACTGCACGGCTACACCTTC.

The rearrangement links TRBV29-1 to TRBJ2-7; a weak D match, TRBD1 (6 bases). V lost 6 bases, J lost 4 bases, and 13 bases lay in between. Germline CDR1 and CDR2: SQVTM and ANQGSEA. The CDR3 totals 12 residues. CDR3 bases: TGCAGCGTCGGACAGCTGAGTTACGAGCAGTACTTC. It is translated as CSVGQLSYEQYF.

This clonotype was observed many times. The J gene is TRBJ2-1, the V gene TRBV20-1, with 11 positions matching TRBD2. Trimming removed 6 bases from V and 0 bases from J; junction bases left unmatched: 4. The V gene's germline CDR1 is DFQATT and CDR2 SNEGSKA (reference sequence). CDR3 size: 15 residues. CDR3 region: CSAMGLAVSYNEQFF. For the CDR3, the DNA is TGCAGTGCGATGGGACTAGCGGTCTCCTACAATGAGCAGTTCTTC.

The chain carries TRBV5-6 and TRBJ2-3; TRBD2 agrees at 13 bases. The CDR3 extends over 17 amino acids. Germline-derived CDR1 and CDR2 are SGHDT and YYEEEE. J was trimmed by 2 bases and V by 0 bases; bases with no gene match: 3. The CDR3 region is CASSLVLAGGNTDTQYF. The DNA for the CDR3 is TGTGCCAGCAGCTTGGTACTAGCGGGGGGGAACACAGATACGCAGTATTTT.

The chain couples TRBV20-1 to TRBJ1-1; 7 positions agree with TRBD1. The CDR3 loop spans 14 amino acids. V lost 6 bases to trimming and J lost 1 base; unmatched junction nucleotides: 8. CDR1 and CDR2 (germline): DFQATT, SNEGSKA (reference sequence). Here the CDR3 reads CSAQGGGGNTEAFF. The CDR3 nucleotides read TGCAGTGCCCAGGGGGGGGGGGGGAACACTGAAGCTTTCTTT.

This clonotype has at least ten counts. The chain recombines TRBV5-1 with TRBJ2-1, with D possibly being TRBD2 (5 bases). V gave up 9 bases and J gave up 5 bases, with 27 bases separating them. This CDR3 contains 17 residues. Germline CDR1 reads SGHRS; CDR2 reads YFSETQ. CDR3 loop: CAMLEGRLPIPNNEQFF. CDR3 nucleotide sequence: TGCGCCATGTTAGAGGGTCGACTCCCGATCCCCAACAATGAGCAGTTCTTC.

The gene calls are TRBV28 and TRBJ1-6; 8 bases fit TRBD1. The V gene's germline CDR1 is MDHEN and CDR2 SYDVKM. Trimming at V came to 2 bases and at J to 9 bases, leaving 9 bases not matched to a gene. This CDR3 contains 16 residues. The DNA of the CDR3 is TGTGCCAGCAGTTTAAATCAGGGGGCGAAAGGTTCACCCCTCCACTTT. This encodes CASSLNQGAKGSPLHF.

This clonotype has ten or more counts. CDR3 nucleotide sequence: TGTGCCACCAGTGCGGCTAGCGGGAGAGGGACAGATACGCAGTATTTT. Residues: CATSAASGRGTDTQYF. V gene TRBV24-1 combines with J gene TRBJ2-3; 10 nucleotides match TRBD2. Germline assignment: CDR1 KGHDR and CDR2 SFDVKD. This CDR3 comprises 16 residues. Germline trimming cut 5 bases from V and 3 bases from J; bases unmatched to any gene: 7.

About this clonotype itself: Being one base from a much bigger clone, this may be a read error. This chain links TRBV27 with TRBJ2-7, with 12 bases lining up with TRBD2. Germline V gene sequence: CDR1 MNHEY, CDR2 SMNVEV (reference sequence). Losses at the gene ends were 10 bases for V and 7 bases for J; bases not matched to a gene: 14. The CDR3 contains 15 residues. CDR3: CATGGSSGRVYEQYF. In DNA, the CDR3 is TGTGCCACGGGGGGTTCTAGCGGGAGGGTCTATGAGCAGTACTTC.